A single sample is the source of the 5 T cell receptor beta chains below, sequenced in a study of shared clonotypes between healthy human individuals. Profiling relied on immunoSEQ multiplex PCR, and the TCRdb table lists in-frame clones only, not all of them. The data contain around 600,000 clones, 95% to 98% of them singletons. Naive-designated CD8 cells lacked CD45RO, were positively enriched for CCR7, and omitted terminally differentiated effector memory CD45RA+ cells. The sample was naive CD8+ T cells sorted from blood. All receptors come from a man aged 25 to 40 in good health.

The chain is built from TRBV7-9 and TRBJ1-4; 7 nucleotides agree with TRBD1. Germline V gene sequence: CDR1 SEHNR, CDR2 FQNEAQ (reference sequence). The V gene end was trimmed by 2 bases and the J gene end by 7 bases; junction bases not matched to a gene: 4. CDR3 length: 14 residues. CDR3 DNA: TGTGCCAGCAGCTTAATACAGGGGACTGAAAAACTGTTTTTT. This translates into CASSLIQGTEKLFF.

The chain links TRBV7-9 to TRBJ1-2; TRBD1 agrees at 8 bases. CDR1 is SEHNR and CDR2 is FQNEAQ in the germline V gene (reference sequence). There are 14 residues in the CDR3. The junction had 10 bases not matched to a gene; V was cut back by 0 bases and J by 13 bases. CDR3 nucleotide sequence: TGTGCCAGCAGCTTAGCGGTGGGACAGGACTCCGGCACCTTC. It is translated as CASSLAVGQDSGTF.

CDR3 residues: CASSPRASYNEQFF. The CDR3 DNA reads TGTGCCAGCAGCCCCCGGGCCTCCTACAATGAGCAGTTCTTC. V gene TRBV13 combines with J gene TRBJ2-1; D gene ambiguous. In germline, CDR1 is PRHDT, CDR2 FYEKMQ (reference sequence). Trimming pared 5 bases from V and 0 bases from J, leaving 8 bases between. The CDR3 contains 14 residues.

This sequence joins TRBV29-1 and TRBJ2-7, with 10 bases fitting TRBD2. Germline V gene lookup returns CDR1 SQVTM and CDR2 ANQGSEA. J was trimmed by 0 bases and V by 6 bases; bases with no gene match: 5. The CDR3 is 14 residues long. The CDR3 sequence: CSVWGLASSYEQYF. The CDR3 DNA is TGCAGCGTGTGGGGACTAGCGAGCTCCTACGAGCAGTACTTC.

This sequence joins TRBV30 and TRBJ2-3; weak D call: TRBD2 (6 bases). Germline CDR1 is GTSNPN and CDR2 is SVGIG (reference sequence). The CDR3 spans 14 residues. Trimming took 5 bases from V and 3 from J, leaving 15 bases between them. The CDR3 reads CAWRRGAGTDTQYF. CDR3 coding DNA: TGTGCCTGGCGTAGAGGGGCGGGGACAGATACGCAGTATTTT.